This T cell receptor (beta chain) came from a study of blood T cell repertoires in COVID-19. The CDR3 sequence is 14 residues long. Trimming stripped 5 bases from V and 5 bases from J, with 13 bases between. In germline, CDR1 is MDHEN, CDR2 SYDVKM. The authors' processing: Counts of nucleated cells, estimated from reference gene primer amplification, were obtained. Only in-frame clones appear in the TCRdb table, and some are missing; sequencing was by immunoSEQ multiplex PCR. The D gene and trimming were derived from the DNA, and the V and J assignments and clone size from that table. The repertoire holds about 78,000 clones, with 90% as singletons.

The receptor comes from a woman aged 80 or over with acute or convalescent COVID-19. Input material: peripheral blood. This chain links TRBV28 with TRBJ1-5, with D possibly TRBD1 on 6 matching bases. CDR3 DNA sequence: TGTGCCAGCAGTCGTAGGCGGGGGCATCAGCCCCAGCATTTT. This encodes CASSRRRGHQPQHF.